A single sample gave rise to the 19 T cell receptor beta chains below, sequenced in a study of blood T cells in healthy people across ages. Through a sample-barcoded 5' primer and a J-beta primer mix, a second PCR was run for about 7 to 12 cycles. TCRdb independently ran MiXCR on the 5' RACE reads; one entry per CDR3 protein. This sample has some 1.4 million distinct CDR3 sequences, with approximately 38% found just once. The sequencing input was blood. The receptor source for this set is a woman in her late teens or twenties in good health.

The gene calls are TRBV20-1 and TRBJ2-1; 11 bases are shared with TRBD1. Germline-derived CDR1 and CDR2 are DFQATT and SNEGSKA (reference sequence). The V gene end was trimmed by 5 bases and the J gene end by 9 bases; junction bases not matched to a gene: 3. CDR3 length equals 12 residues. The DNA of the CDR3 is TGCAGTGCTCGGACAGGGGGCCTTGAGCAGTTCTTC. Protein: CSARTGGLEQFF.

DNA of the CDR3: TGTGCCAGCAGCCATCGACCCAAGGGGCAGGACACCGGGGAGCTGTTTTTT. This encodes CASSHRPKGQDTGELFF. This rearrangement joins TRBV11-2 to TRBJ2-2, with D possibly being TRBD1 (5 bases). This CDR3 has 17 residues. Germline V gene lookup returns CDR1 SGHAT and CDR2 FQNNGV. V shed 5 bases and J shed 3 bases, with 19 bases lying between them.

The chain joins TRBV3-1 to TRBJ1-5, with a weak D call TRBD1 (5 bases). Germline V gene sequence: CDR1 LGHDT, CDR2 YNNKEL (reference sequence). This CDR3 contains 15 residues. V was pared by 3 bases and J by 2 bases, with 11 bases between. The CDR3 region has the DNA TGTGCCAGCAGCCAGTTTATAGGGGGCAATCAGCCCCAGCATTTT. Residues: CASSQFIGGNQPQHF. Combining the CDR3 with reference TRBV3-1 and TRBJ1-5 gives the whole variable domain DTAVSQTPKYLVTQMGNDKSIKCEQNLGHDTMYWYKQDSKKFLKIMFSYNNKELIINETVPNRFSPKSPDKAHLNLHINSLELGDSAVYFCASSQFIGGNQPQHFGDGTRLSIL.

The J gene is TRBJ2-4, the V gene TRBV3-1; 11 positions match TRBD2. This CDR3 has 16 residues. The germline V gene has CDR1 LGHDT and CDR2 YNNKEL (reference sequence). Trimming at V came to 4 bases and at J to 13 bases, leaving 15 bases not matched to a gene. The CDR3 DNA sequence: TGTGCCAGCAGCCGGGAGACTAGCGGGGTCATGTCGGAGCAGTACTTC. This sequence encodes CASSRETSGVMSEQYF.

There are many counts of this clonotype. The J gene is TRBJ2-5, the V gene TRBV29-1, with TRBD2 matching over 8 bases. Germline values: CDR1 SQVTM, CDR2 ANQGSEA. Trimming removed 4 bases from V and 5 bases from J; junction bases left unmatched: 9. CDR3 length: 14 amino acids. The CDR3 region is CSVAGSGVAETQYF. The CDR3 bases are TGCAGCGTTGCGGGTAGCGGGGTCGCTGAGACCCAGTACTTC.

The CDR3 DNA reads TGTGCCAGCTCACCACCGCGGAGCGGGGGGCCATACAATGAGCAGTTCTTC. Its protein product is CASSPPRSGGPYNEQFF. V usage is TRBV18 and J usage is TRBJ2-1; 9 bases are shared with TRBD2. The CDR3 has 17 amino acids. From germline, CDR1 is KGHSH and CDR2 LQKENI. V lost 0 bases to trimming and J lost 4 bases; unmatched junction nucleotides: 7. The complete variable domain, with remaining parts taken from reference TRBV18 and TRBJ2-1, reads NAGVMQNPRHLVRRRGQEARLRCSPMKGHSHVYWYRQLPEEGLKFMVYLQKENIIDESGMPKERFSAEFPKEGPSILRIQQVVRGDSAAYFCASSPPRSGGPYNEQFFGPGTRLTVL.

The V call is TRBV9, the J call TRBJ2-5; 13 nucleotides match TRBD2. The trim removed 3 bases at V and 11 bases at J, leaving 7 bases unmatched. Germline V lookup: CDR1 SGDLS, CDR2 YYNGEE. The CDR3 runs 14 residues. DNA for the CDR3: TGTGCCAGCAGCGCAGGGACTAGCGGGAATGAGCAGTACTTC. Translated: CASSAGTSGNEQYF.

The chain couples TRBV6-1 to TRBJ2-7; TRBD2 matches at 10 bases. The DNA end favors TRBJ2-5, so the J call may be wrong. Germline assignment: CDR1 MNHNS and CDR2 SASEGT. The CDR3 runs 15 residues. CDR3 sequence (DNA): TGTGCCAGCTCACGAACTAGCGGGGCAAAAGAGACCCAGTACTTC. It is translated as CASSRTSGAKETQYF.

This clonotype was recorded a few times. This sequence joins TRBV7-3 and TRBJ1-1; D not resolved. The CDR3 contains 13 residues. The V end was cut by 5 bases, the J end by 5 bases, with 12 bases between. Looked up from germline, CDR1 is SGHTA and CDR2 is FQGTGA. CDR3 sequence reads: CASSLTPGTEAFF. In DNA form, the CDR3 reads TGTGCCAGCAGCCTTACCCCGGGGACTGAAGCTTTCTTT. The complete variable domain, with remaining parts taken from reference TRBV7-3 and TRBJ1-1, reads GAGVSQTPSNKVTEKGKYVELRCDPISGHTALYWYRQSLGQGPEFLIYFQGTGAADDSGLPNDRFFAVRPEGSVSTLKIQRTERGDSAVYLCASSLTPGTEAFFGQGTRLTVV.

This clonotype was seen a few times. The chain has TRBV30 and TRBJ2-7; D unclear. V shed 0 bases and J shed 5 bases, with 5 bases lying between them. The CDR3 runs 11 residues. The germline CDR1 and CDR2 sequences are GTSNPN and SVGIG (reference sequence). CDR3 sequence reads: CAWSVLDEQYF. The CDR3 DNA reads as TGTGCCTGGAGTGTACTCGACGAGCAGTACTTC.

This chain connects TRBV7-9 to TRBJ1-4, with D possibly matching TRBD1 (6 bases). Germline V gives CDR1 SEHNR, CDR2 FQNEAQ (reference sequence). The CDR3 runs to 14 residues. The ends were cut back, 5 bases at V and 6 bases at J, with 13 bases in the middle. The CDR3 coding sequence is TGTGCCAGCAGCAACACAGGGAAGGATGAAAAACTGTTTTTT. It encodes CASSNTGKDEKLFF.

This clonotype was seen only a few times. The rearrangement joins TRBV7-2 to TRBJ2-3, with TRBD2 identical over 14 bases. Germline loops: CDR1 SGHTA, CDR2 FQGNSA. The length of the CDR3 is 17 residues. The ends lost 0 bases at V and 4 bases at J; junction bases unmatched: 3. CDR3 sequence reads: CASSLAGTSGSADTQYF. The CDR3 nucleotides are TGTGCCAGCAGCTTAGCCGGGACTAGCGGGAGTGCAGATACGCAGTATTTT.

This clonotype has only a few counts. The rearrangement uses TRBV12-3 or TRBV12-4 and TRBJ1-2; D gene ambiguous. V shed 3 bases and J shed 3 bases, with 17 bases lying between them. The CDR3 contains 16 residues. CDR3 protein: CASSLAPGLDYYGYTF. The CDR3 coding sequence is TGTGCCAGCAGTTTGGCCCCCGGGCTAGATTACTATGGCTACACCTTC.

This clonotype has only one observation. CDR3 loop: CASGGVITDTQYF. The CDR3 DNA sequence: TGTGCCAGCGGTGGAGTTATCACAGATACGCAGTATTTT. This rearrangement joins TRBV6-6 to TRBJ2-3, with unresolved D. Deletions cut 8 bases from V and 2 bases from J, with 11 bases between. The length of the CDR3 is 13 residues. Germline V gene sequence: CDR1 MNHNY, CDR2 SVGAGI (reference sequence).

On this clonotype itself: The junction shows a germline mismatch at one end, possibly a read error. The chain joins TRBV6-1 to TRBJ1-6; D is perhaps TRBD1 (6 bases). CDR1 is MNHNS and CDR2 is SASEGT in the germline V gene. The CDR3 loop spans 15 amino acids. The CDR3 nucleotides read TGTGCCAGCAACAGCAGGGACACCTATAATTCACCCCCCCACTTT. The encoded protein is CASNSRDTYNSPPHF.

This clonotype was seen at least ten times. This CDR3 is CASSTTDTQYF. The CDR3 region has the DNA TGTGCCAGCAGCACCACAGATACGCAGTATTTT. The rearrangement uses TRBV6-6 and TRBJ2-3, with D hard to call. This CDR3 spans 11 amino acids. The V gene's germline CDR1 is MNHNY and CDR2 SVGAGI (reference sequence). Trimming pared 6 bases from V and 2 bases from J, leaving 3 bases between.

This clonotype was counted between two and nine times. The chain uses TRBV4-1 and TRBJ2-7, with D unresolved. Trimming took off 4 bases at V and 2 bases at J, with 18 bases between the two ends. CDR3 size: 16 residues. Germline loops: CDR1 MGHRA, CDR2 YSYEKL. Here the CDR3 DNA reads TGCGCCAGCAGCCTTAACACGAATACAGCAACCTACGAGCAGTACTTC. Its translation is CASSLNTNTATYEQYF.

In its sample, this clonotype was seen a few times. CDR3 coding DNA: TGCAGTGCTATAGCGGGACAGGTAAATGAGCAGTTCTTC. It is translated as CSAIAGQVNEQFF. The J gene is TRBJ2-1, the V gene TRBV20-1; D may match TRBD1 or TRBD2 (8 bases each). The V end was cut by 4 bases, the J end by 7 bases, with 14 bases between. The CDR3 contains 13 residues. The germline gives CDR1 DFQATT, CDR2 SNEGSKA (reference sequence).

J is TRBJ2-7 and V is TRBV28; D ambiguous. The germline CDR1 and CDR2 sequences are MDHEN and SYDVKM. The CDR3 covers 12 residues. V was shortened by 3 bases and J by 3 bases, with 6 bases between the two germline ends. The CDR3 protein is CASSFQDYEQYF. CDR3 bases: TGTGCCAGCAGTTTCCAGGACTACGAGCAGTACTTC.